A selection of T cell receptor beta chains follows, all from one sample in a study of cytomegalovirus exposure and HLA in healthy donors. The data were produced by immunoSEQ multiplex PCR, yet TCRdb's version contains in-frame clones alone and is incomplete. The sample has about 160,000 clones; around 74% are singletons. The sample was PBMCs. All receptors derive from a woman in her thirties in good health and CMV-seronegative. CDR3s include the opening cysteine and the closing phenylalanine or tryptophan. Each record gives: J gene, V gene, clone size, D gene, CDR3 DNA, CDR3 protein. The D gene is left open where the match is weak. Only some rows state a clone size, as once, few, many or a class for expanded clones.

J: TRBJ1-2; V: TRBV5-1; size: NA; D: TRBD1; DNA: TGCGCCAGCAGGACCGGGACAGGGATACATGGCTACACCTTC; CDR3: CASRTGTGIHGYTF
J: TRBJ2-1; V: TRBV5-1; size: NA; D: NA; DNA: TGCGCCAGCAGCTTGGAGTTGAGCCCCGACAATGAGCAGTTCTTC; CDR3: CASSLELSPDNEQFF
J: TRBJ2-3; V: TRBV9; size: NA; D: TRBD2; DNA: TGTGCCAGCAGCCCCTGGACTAGCGGGGGTACGCAGTATTTT; CDR3: CASSPWTSGGTQYF
J: TRBJ1-5; V: TRBV7-9; size: NA; D: NA; DNA: TGTGCCAGCAGCTCAGGGGCGTCGCCCCAGCATTTT; CDR3: CASSSGASPQHF
J: TRBJ1-1; V: TRBV28; size: NA; D: NA; DNA: TGTGCTACTAGGCGGGGTCGCACTGAAGCTTTCTTT; CDR3: CATRRGRTEAFF
J: TRBJ2-7; V: TRBV2; size: NA; D: NA; DNA: TGTGCCAGCAGGAGGGGGGGTTCCTACGAGCAGTACTTC; CDR3: CASRRGGSYEQYF
J: TRBJ2-2; V: TRBV6-1; size: NA; D: TRBD2; DNA: TGTGCCAGCAACGGGGGGGACACCGGGGAGCTGTTTTTT; CDR3: CASNGGDTGELFF
J: TRBJ2-7; V: TRBV9; size: NA; D: TRBD2; DNA: TGTGCCAGCAGCGTTGGGACTACCGTCTACGAGCAGTACTTC; CDR3: CASSVGTTVYEQYF
J: TRBJ2-1; V: TRBV5-6; size: few; D: NA; DNA: TGTGCCAGCGACACCCTATTTGCTGAGCAGTTCTTC; CDR3: CASDTLFAEQFF
J: TRBJ1-3; V: TRBV2; size: once; D: TRBD1; DNA: TGTGCCAGCAGGGGACAGCTTTCCTCTGGAAACACCATATATTTT; CDR3: CASRGQLSSGNTIYF
J: TRBJ2-3; V: TRBV7-2; size: NA; D: NA; DNA: TGTGCCAGCAGCCCAACTAGAACAGCGGATACGCAGTATTTT; CDR3: CASSPTRTADTQYF
J: TRBJ2-7; V: TRBV7-9; size: NA; D: TRBD1; DNA: TGTGCCAGCAGCTCCACCGGGACAGGAGAATACGAGCAGTACTTC; CDR3: CASSSTGTGEYEQYF
J: TRBJ1-5; V: TRBV19; size: NA; D: NA; DNA: TGTGCCAGTAGTATAGATGCGGGGCGTGGGAATCAGCCCCAGCATTTT; CDR3: CASSIDAGRGNQPQHF
J: TRBJ1-4; V: TRBV29-1; size: once; D: TRBD1; DNA: TGCAGCGTCCGAAGCGGGGGACAGGGTGTTTATCGTGAAAAACTGTTTTTT; CDR3: CSVRSGGQGVYREKLFF
J: TRBJ1-5; V: TRBV7-8; size: NA; D: NA; DNA: TGTGCCAGCAGACCCGGGGGGGGTGACAATCAGCCCCAGCATTTT; CDR3: CASRPGGGDNQPQHF
J: TRBJ1-4; V: TRBV14; size: NA; D: NA; DNA: TGTGCCAGCAGTATAAACACAGGGCCTAATGAAAAACTGTTTTTT; CDR3: CASSINTGPNEKLFF
J: TRBJ1-6; V: TRBV6-5; size: NA; D: TRBD1; DNA: TGTGCCAGCAGTTACAGCCTCGCACAGGGGGTCTCACCCCTCCACTTT; CDR3: CASSYSLAQGVSPLHF
J: TRBJ1-5; V: TRBV18; size: few; D: NA; DNA: TGTGCCAGCTCACCAATGGACACCAATCAGCCCCAGCATTTT; CDR3: CASSPMDTNQPQHF
J: TRBJ1-6; V: TRBV12-5; size: NA; D: NA; DNA: TGTGCTAGTGGTTTGGTACAGGGTCGTAATAATTCACCCCTCCACTTT; CDR3: CASGLVQGRNNSPLHF
J: TRBJ1-6; V: TRBV5-8; size: few; D: NA; DNA: TGTGCCAGCAGCTTGTCAGGGCAACATAATTCACCCCTCCACTTT; CDR3: CASSLSGQHNSPLHF
J: TRBJ2-5; V: TRBV29-1; size: NA; D: NA; DNA: TGCAGCGTTGAAAGACTAGTCGGTGAGACCCAGTACTTC; CDR3: CSVERLVGETQYF
J: TRBJ2-7; V: TRBV6-5; size: once; D: TRBD2; DNA: TGTGCCAGCAAAAGCGGGGGAAGGGTGGGGGAGCAGTACTTC; CDR3: CASKSGGRVGEQYF
J: TRBJ2-1; V: TRBV25-1; size: NA; D: TRBD1; DNA: TGTGCCAGCAGTTACCTCAACAGGGGATCGGACAATGAGCAGTTCTTC; CDR3: CASSYLNRGSDNEQFF
J: TRBJ1-6; V: TRBV30; size: NA; D: NA; DNA: TGTGCCTGGAATGAGGCGCTCGTCTCACCCCTCCACTTT; CDR3: CAWNEALVSPLHF
J: TRBJ1-1; V: TRBV6-6; size: once; D: TRBD1; DNA: TGTGCCAGCAGTTCAGGGGGCCGGACTGAAGCTTTCTTT; CDR3: CASSSGGRTEAFF
J: TRBJ2-1; V: TRBV30; size: NA; D: NA; DNA: TGTGCCTGGAACGGGTACAATGAGCAGTTCTTC; CDR3: CAWNGYNEQFF
J: TRBJ1-1; V: TRBV5-1; size: NA; D: NA; DNA: TGCGCCAGCAGCCCGAATCGGGGGAACACTGAAGCTTTCTTT; CDR3: CASSPNRGNTEAFF
J: TRBJ2-7; V: TRBV11-2; size: NA; D: TRBD2; DNA: TGTGCCAGCAGCCAGACGACTAGCGGGGGTTCCTACGAGCAGTACTTC; CDR3: CASSQTTSGGSYEQYF
J: TRBJ2-7; V: TRBV23-1; size: NA; D: NA; DNA: TGCGCCAGCAGTCAAATCCCGAGGGGGGGCCACGAGCAGTACTTC; CDR3: CASSQIPRGGHEQYF
J: TRBJ2-1; V: TRBV6-1; size: NA; D: TRBD2; DNA: TGTGCCAGCATTTGGAGCGGGGGGTTCTATGAGCAGTTCTTC; CDR3: CASIWSGGFYEQFF
J: TRBJ2-5; V: TRBV18; size: NA; D: NA; DNA: TGTGCCAGCTCACCACTACCGGGACTCTCACAAGAGACCCAGTACTTC; CDR3: CASSPLPGLSQETQYF
J: TRBJ1-1; V: TRBV10-3; size: NA; D: NA; DNA: TGTGCCATCAGTGAGTCGGCGGGAGGAGAAGCTGAAGCTTTCTTT; CDR3: CAISESAGGEAEAFF
J: TRBJ2-7; V: TRBV28; size: NA; D: NA; DNA: TGTGCCAGCACCCAGGGCAGATTCTTTATCTACGAGCAGTACTTC; CDR3: CASTQGRFFIYEQYF
J: TRBJ1-2; V: TRBV6-1; size: few; D: NA; DNA: TGTGCCAGCAGTGTGGCCAGGGTGAACTATGGCTACACCTTC; CDR3: CASSVARVNYGYTF
J: TRBJ1-3; V: TRBV11-2; size: once; D: TRBD1; DNA: TGTGCCAGCAGCTTTACAGGGGAAATTGGAAACACCATATATTTT; CDR3: CASSFTGEIGNTIYF
J: TRBJ1-2; V: TRBV10-3; size: few; D: TRBD1; DNA: TGTGCCATCAGTTTTCAGGGGGATGGCTACACCTTC; CDR3: CAISFQGDGYTF
J: TRBJ2-5; V: TRBV29-1; size: once; D: NA; DNA: TGCAGCGTTTTTGTTTGGGCAGAGACCCAGTACTTC; CDR3: CSVFVWAETQYF
J: TRBJ2-7; V: TRBV5-1; size: NA; D: TRBD2; DNA: TGCGCCAGCAGGGACGGGAGGGACTCCTACGAGCAGTACTTC; CDR3: CASRDGRDSYEQYF
J: TRBJ1-6; V: TRBV4-1; size: NA; D: TRBD1; DNA: TGCGCCAGCAGCCACCCTCCGGGACAGTATAATTCACCCCTCCACTTT; CDR3: CASSHPPGQYNSPLHF
J: TRBJ1-2; V: TRBV5-6; size: NA; D: NA; DNA: TGTGCCAGCAGCTTGGGAGGACTTACTAACTATGGCTACACCTTC; CDR3: CASSLGGLTNYGYTF
J: TRBJ1-2; V: TRBV10-3; size: NA; D: NA; DNA: TGTGCCATCAGTGAGACACGCATAACAGGGTCGAGGAACTATGGCTACACCTTC; CDR3: CAISETRITGSRNYGYTF
J: TRBJ1-5; V: TRBV6-1; size: NA; D: TRBD1; DNA: TGTGCCGTAGGGACAGGGCGGCCCCAGCATTTT; CDR3: CAVGTGRPQHF
J: TRBJ1-5; V: TRBV7-2; size: once; D: NA; DNA: TGTGCCAGCAGCCCCGAGGGGCAGGGGAGACAGCCCCAGCATTTT; CDR3: CASSPEGQGRQPQHF
J: TRBJ1-5; V: TRBV5-6; size: NA; D: NA; DNA: TGTGCCAGCAGCAACGGAGATCAGCCCCAGCATTTT; CDR3: CASSNGDQPQHF
J: TRBJ1-3; V: TRBV10-3; size: NA; D: NA; DNA: TGTGCCATCAGTGTGGGACGGGGGGCGACTGGAAACACCATATATTTT; CDR3: CAISVGRGATGNTIYF